One TCR beta chain is described in this entry. This sample is drawn from a study of blood T cell repertoires in COVID-19. Study-wide background: Whether acute or convalescent, the COVID-19 samples came from the United States, Italy and Spain. PBMCs, B-cell-depleted T cells, or T cells were the source of the cDNA or gDNA that made up the material.

Under the authors' procedure: Reference gene primer amplification yielded estimated nucleated cell counts. Method: immunoSEQ multiplex PCR; TCRdb's copy keeps in-frame clones and lacks some. Clone size and the V and J calls come from that table; the DNA yielded D and trimming. The sample carries 160,000 or so clones, about 82% recorded once. Germline-derived CDR1 and CDR2 are MGHRA and YSYEKL. The CDR3 is made up of 17 amino acids. The ends lost 2 bases at V and 8 bases at J; junction bases unmatched: 12. The sequence was collected from a man in his sixties or seventies with active or convalescent COVID-19. Sequencing was carried out using peripheral blood. This sequence joins TRBV4-1 and TRBJ2-1; TRBD2 matches 10 bases. The CDR3 spells CASSQWFSKRGGYEQFF. The CDR3 DNA follows: TGCGCCAGCAGCCAATGGTTCTCAAAGCGGGGGGGCTATGAGCAGTTCTTC.